This entry concerns a single TCR beta chain. This clone came up many times. It has no known antigen specificity. Nothing much larger sits one base from this clone, and base qualities are not available. The sample is drawn from a study of T cell therapy after organ transplantation (dated by TCRdb to the late 2010s). Broadly, across the study: Therapy products were autologous CMV-specific T cells expanded in vitro for 2 weeks with a peptide pool of 30 HLA class I and II CMV epitopes. An open-label phase I trial of autologous CMV-specific adoptive T cell therapy in solid-organ transplant recipients was the basis for the study, which was a follow-up TRBV repertoire analysis. Of the roughly ten patients, eight were classified as clinical responders and two as nonresponders. Up to 6 T cell doses were administered to patients every 2 weeks, and patients were monitored for about 30 weeks after therapy was completed. The median number of CMV-specific T cells given to patients was 1.92 x 10^8, delivered over 2 to 6 intravenous infusions. Blood samples for the long-term post-therapy time point were taken 20 to 29 weeks after therapy ended. Long-term post-therapy samples were available for only about 80% of the 10 patients. What the authors observed across the whole study: Before therapy, nonresponders had marked clonal expansions, and their repertoires changed minimally after therapy. Reconstitution after therapy appeared to include not only transferred clonotypes but also endogenous clonotypes that had not been detected in the therapy products. The fold change in CD8 clonality after therapy was inversely correlated with pretherapy clonality, which suggests that less biased repertoires were more open to remodeling. Because the cohort was small, confounders such as concurrent antirejection and antiviral medications could not be assessed. Few detected expansions in nonresponders may reflect reduced sample coverage from poor CD8+ T cell yield.

The label giving this sample's time point can be read as: 20-29 weeks after completion of therapy. Patients were solid-organ transplant recipients with drug-resistant/recurrent cytomegalovirus. Some 10 of the trial participants were picked for repertoire analysis depending on whether post-therapy peripheral blood mononuclear cells were available. Viable CD3+CD8+CD4- lymphocytes were sorted from PBMCs on a BD FACSAria III. The Qiagen DNeasy Kit was used to extract genomic DNA from the sorted cells. The germline V gene sets CDR1 to SGHRS and CDR2 to YFSETQ. The CDR3 sequence holds 16 residues, the cysteine and phenylalanine included. This entry keeps only the CDR3 DNA: 48 bases, framed from base 1. V was cut back by 0 bases and J by 7 bases, leaving a gap of 17 bases between them. Using the immunoSEQ two-step, bias-controlled multiplex PCR assay, TRB CDR3 regions were amplified from genomic DNA. CDR3 libraries were sequenced on an Illumina NextSeq 500. The original pipeline was this. The immunoSEQ Analyzer platform was used for the initial alignment and bioinformatics, which included bias normalization against synthetic CDR3 analogs. Annotation of V, D and J genes was based on the definitions in the IMGT database. VDJtools version 1.1.10 and the R package tcR version 2.2.1.11 were used with default settings for further TRBV analyses. GLIPH analysis was performed with version 1.0 using default settings. To test for significant clonotype frequency changes in CDR3 sequences with at least 5 reads, a 2-sided binomial test with Benjamini-Hochberg correction (alpha = 0.01) was used. This immuneACCESS table, as held by TCRdb, lists in-frame sequences with V and J called but not all clones. Of the missing ones, under half trace to an unresolved V gene in checked studies; the others have no known cause. V and J calls and clone size follow that table, whereas D and trimming were derived from the DNA. This sample comprises 15,000 to 20,000 clones, 85% to 90% of them detected only once. 25% to 40% of the sample comes from the top ten.

Specimen: CD8+ T cells from blood, collected after autologous CMV-specific T cell therapy. The chain joins TRBV5-1 to TRBJ2-1, and perhaps TRBD2 as D gene, on 6 matching bases. The source of this sequence is a human patient who had received a solid organ transplant and had CMV disease. A transplant means some T cells may be of graft donor rather than patient origin. At the DNA level, the sequence is TGCGCCAGCAGCTTGGCCGGGACGGTCAGCGGGAATGAGCAGTTCTTC. The translation is CASSLAGTVSGNEQFF.